This TCR beta chain appears in the sequencing data of a study of neoadjuvant anti-PD-1 for oral cavity cancer. Indicated time point: after neoadjuvant nivolumab, at surgical resection. The patients had HPV-negative, locally advanced oral cavity squamous cell carcinoma. Study-level results: Higher pretreatment blood Treg/Th17 ratios correlated with higher pretreatment blood and lower post-treatment tumor TCRbeta clonality. PBMC Gini-index clonality exceeded responders' in non-responders post-nivolumab. Only a few patients per response group were TCR-analyzed; validation needed.

Some clones are missing from TCRdb's copy, which holds only in-frame ones; the method was immunoSEQ multiplex PCR. The table includes thousands of clones, under 80% detected once. The germline gives CDR1 SEHNR, CDR2 FQNEAQ (reference sequence). Trimming removed 3 bases at V and 4 bases at J, with 10 bases between. This CDR3 is built from 14 residues. There are a few counts of this clone. No antigen is known for it. The clonotype originates from a person between 35 and 79 years old with oral cavity squamous cell carcinoma. The input for sequencing was PBMCs, taken after nivolumab (anti-PD-1) treatment. V gene TRBV7-9 combines with J gene TRBJ1-3; D is unresolved. DNA for the CDR3: TGTGCCAGCAGCTTTCTGGACTGGGGAAACACCATATATTTT. It is translated as CASSFLDWGNTIYF.